This is a list of T cell receptor beta chains from one sample in a study of T-cell reconstitution after alpha-beta-depleted transplantation in children. TCRdb itself ran the PCR reads through MiXCR, one entry per CDR3 protein. Of roughly 350,000 distinct CDR3 sequences in the sample, under 13% were seen once. The sample here was PBMCs from the stem cell graft donor, taken from the stem cell graft. Receptor source: a human donor who donated a stem cell graft to a child with acute lymphoblastic leukemia. Each CDR3 is given without its conserved first and last residue.

J | V | length | CDR3
TRBJ2-7 | TRBV12-3/TRBV12-4 | 11 | ASSLRDPYEQY
TRBJ2-3 | TRBV7-2 | 10 | ASRGGTDTQY
TRBJ2-1 | TRBV9 | 15 | ASSVATRLYSYNEQF
TRBJ2-1 | TRBV27 | 10 | ASSLNRGQQF
TRBJ1-1 | TRBV7-9 | 11 | ASSFLLNTEAF
TRBJ1-6 | TRBV5-5 | 14 | ASNQPRGERGSPLH
TRBJ1-5 | TRBV18 | 11 | ASSPQQNQPQH
TRBJ2-7 | TRBV7-9 | 12 | ASSTPGTGYEQY
TRBJ2-7 | TRBV29-1 | 15 | SVEAPSTGGSSYEQY
TRBJ2-2 | TRBV27 | 11 | ASRLKAPGELF
TRBJ2-1 | TRBV20-1 | 13 | SARASGSHSNERF
TRBJ2-1 | TRBV7-9 | 12 | ASSLVPYSNEQF
TRBJ2-7 | TRBV6-5 | 12 | ASSYRDRAYEQY
TRBJ2-7 | TRBV6-2/TRBV6-3 | 13 | ASSTGTGTTYEQY
TRBJ2-3 | TRBV10-3 | 13 | AISRGQGATDTQY
TRBJ2-1 | TRBV12-3/TRBV12-4 | 12 | ASSYTRRDNEQF
TRBJ2-3 | TRBV7-3 | 12 | ASSLGGTTDTQY
TRBJ2-6 | TRBV5-1 | 15 | ASSPSPRGSGANVLT
TRBJ2-7 | TRBV5-1 | 11 | ASRWTGLDEQY
TRBJ2-5 | TRBV7-2 | 11 | ASSILYQETQY
TRBJ1-2 | TRBV6-1 | 11 | ASSEASGYGYT
TRBJ2-1 | TRBV10-3 | 13 | AIRAGTGVWNEQF
TRBJ2-7 | TRBV29-1 | 12 | SALGLADPYEQY
TRBJ2-1 | TRBV28 | 15 | ASSSFGLADIYNEQF
TRBJ2-7 | TRBV7-8 | 14 | ASSLEGTYKNYEQY
TRBJ2-2 | TRBV7-9 | 13 | ARSSDSGNSGELF
TRBJ2-2 | TRBV3-1 | 10 | ASSQGGGELF
TRBJ2-7 | TRBV20-1 | 10 | SARPRRGEQY
TRBJ2-3 | TRBV20-1 | 12 | SARAGGLTDTQY
TRBJ2-1 | TRBV12-3/TRBV12-4 | 13 | ASSLSLAGYNEQF